The 21 T cell receptor beta chains in this list originate from one sample, sequenced in a study of siplizumab effects on memory and regulatory T cells. The data were produced by immunoSEQ multiplex PCR, yet TCRdb's version contains in-frame clones alone and is incomplete. The sample holds more than 85,000 clones; 70% to 90% are singletons and the top ten take roughly 15%. Sequencing input: CD4+ T cells sorted from blood. These receptors originate from a human donor in good health.

V and J are TRBV5-1 and TRBJ2-5; 8 nucleotides align to TRBD1. The CDR3 covers 15 residues. The germline V gene has CDR1 SGHRS and CDR2 YFSETQ. J lost 2 bases, V lost 2 bases, and 5 bases had no gene match. Written as DNA, the CDR3 is TGCGCCAGCAGCTTAGCCCACAGGGGGCAAGAGACCCAGTACTTC. It specifies CASSLAHRGQETQYF.

The J gene is TRBJ2-7, the V gene TRBV19, with a weak D call TRBD1 (5 bases). The V and J ends lost 4 bases and 9 bases respectively, with 13 bases between them. From germline, CDR1 is LNHDA and CDR2 SQIVND (reference sequence). The CDR3 sequence is 12 residues long. The CDR3 region has the DNA TGTGCCAGTAGTACAGGACAACGAGGGCAGTACTTC. This sequence encodes CASSTGQRGQYF.

The chain couples TRBV4-2 to TRBJ2-3, with 7 positions matching TRBD2. Trimming cost V 3 bases and J 0 bases; bases outside gene matches: 9. The CDR3 contains 17 residues. Germline loops: CDR1 LGHNA, CDR2 YNFKEQ. This CDR3 is CASSQVRASGSTDTQYF. The DNA for the CDR3 is TGTGCCAGCAGCCAGGTCAGGGCTAGCGGTAGCACAGATACGCAGTATTTT.

The rearrangement links TRBV6-4 to TRBJ1-5; possible D gene TRBD1, 5 bases. Germline-derived CDR1 and CDR2 are MRHNA and SNTAGT. The CDR3 length is 13 residues. Trimming pared 6 bases from V and 3 bases from J, leaving 9 bases between. CDR3 DNA sequence: TGTGCCAGCAGAGGGGCGCCCAATCAGCCCCAGCATTTT. Translating it yields CASRGAPNQPQHF.

The rearrangement joins TRBV30 to TRBJ1-6; a possible D gene is TRBD1 (5 bases). This CDR3 is 15 amino acids long. The ends were cut back, 0 bases at V and 8 bases at J, with 14 bases in the middle. The germline CDR1 and CDR2 sequences are GTSNPN and SVGIG (reference sequence). The CDR3, as DNA: TGTGCCTGGAGTGTACAAAGAGCCAGGGATTCACCCCTCCACTTT. It translates to CAWSVQRARDSPLHF.

The chain uses TRBV21-1 and TRBJ1-4. TRBV21-1 is designated a pseudogene. The CDR3 has 17 amino acids. The CDR3 protein is CASSKALLGGRGEKLFF. CDR3 bases: TGTGCCAGCAGCAAAGCGCTTTTGGGGGGACGGGGTGAAAAACTGTTTTTT.

This rearrangement joins TRBV11-3 to TRBJ2-7, with 7 positions matching TRBD2. This CDR3 is 14 amino acids long. J lost 4 bases, V lost 0 bases, and 3 bases had no gene match. Looked up from germline, CDR1 is SGHNT and CDR2 is YENEEA. The CDR3, as DNA: TGTGCCAGCAGCTTAGAGGGGGGGAATTACGAGCAGTACTTC. Encoded protein: CASSLEGGNYEQYF. The full variable domain, in which reference TRBV11-3 and TRBJ2-7 provide the parts outside the CDR3, is EAGVVQSPRYKIIEKKQPVAFWCNPISGHNTLYWYLQNLGQGPELLIRYENEEAVDDSQLPKDRFSAERLKGVDSTLKIQPAELGDSAVYLCASSLEGGNYEQYFGPGTRLTVT.

This sequence joins TRBV5-5 and TRBJ2-7; 7 nucleotides align to TRBD2. CDR1 SGHKS and CDR2 YYEKEE come from the germline V gene (reference sequence). V lost 4 bases and J lost 0; bases outside the gene matches: 10. The CDR3 covers 16 residues. In DNA, the CDR3 is TGTGCCAGCAGCCTGGGAGGGTATCAAAGCTCCTACGAGCAGTACTTC. Amino acid sequence: CASSLGGYQSSYEQYF.

The rearrangement joins TRBV27 to TRBJ1-1, with D possibly TRBD1 on 6 matching bases. The germline V and J ends were trimmed by 6 bases and 4 bases, with 21 bases remaining between them. The CDR3 consists of 16 residues. The V gene's germline CDR1 is MNHEY and CDR2 SMNVEV (reference sequence). For the CDR3, the DNA is TGTGCCAGCAGACTTATAGGGGGGACCGGGAGCACTGAAGCTTTCTTT. Amino acids: CASRLIGGTGSTEAFF.

The chain has TRBV7-9 and TRBJ2-2; unclear D gene. The CDR3 spans 15 residues. V dropped 6 bases and J dropped 6 bases, with 17 bases sitting between them. In germline, CDR1 is SEHNR, CDR2 FQNEAQ (reference sequence). CDR3 residues: CASSPRIFNSGELFF. The DNA for the CDR3 is TGTGCCAGCAGTCCGAGGATCTTTAACTCCGGGGAGCTGTTTTTT.

The chain has TRBV2 and TRBJ2-3, with D unclear. This CDR3 region has 12 residues. Germline CDR1 and CDR2: SNHLY and FYNNEI. The V and J ends lost 9 bases and 4 bases respectively, with 11 bases between them. CDR3 region: CARTRKSDTQYF. As DNA, the CDR3 is TGTGCCAGAACCAGGAAATCAGATACGCAGTATTTT.

The rearrangement links TRBV5-1 to TRBJ1-3; D ambiguous. The CDR3 contains 14 residues. Trimming left V 2 bases short and J 2 bases short, with 8 bases between. The V gene's germline CDR1 is SGHRS and CDR2 YFSETQ. The CDR3 DNA reads TGCGCCAGCAGCTTCCTTGGAACTGGAAACACCATATATTTT. This translates into CASSFLGTGNTIYF.

The CDR3, as DNA: TGCGCCAGCCGACAGTTGACAGATACGCAGTATTTT. As protein: CASRQLTDTQYF. This chain links TRBV5-1 with TRBJ2-3; D is perhaps TRBD1 (5 bases). Trimming shortened V by 7 bases and J by 3 bases, and 9 bases separated the two germline ends. This CDR3 spans 12 amino acids. CDR1 and CDR2 from the germline V gene are SGHRS and YFSETQ.

V is TRBV14 and J is TRBJ1-4, with D hard to call. Germline V gives CDR1 SGHDN, CDR2 FVKESK. V was trimmed by 4 bases and J by 5 bases, leaving 14 bases between them. The CDR3 covers 15 residues. Here the CDR3 reads CASSLTVAPNEKLFF. The CDR3 DNA sequence: TGTGCCAGCAGCCTTACGGTCGCCCCGAATGAAAAACTGTTTTTT.

This clone is a singleton in its sample. The V gene is TRBV6-5, the J gene TRBJ2-5, with 9 bases matching TRBD1. The V and J ends lost 10 bases and 5 bases, in that order; junction bases with no gene match: 8. The CDR3 runs 13 residues. Per the germline V gene, CDR1 is MNHEY and CDR2 is SVGAGI. CDR3 region: CATTGGTRETQYF. The CDR3 nucleotides read TGTGCCACCACAGGGGGCACCAGGGAGACCCAGTACTTC.

This chain connects TRBV7-7 to TRBJ2-6; no clear D. Germline V gene sequence: CDR1 SSHAT, CDR2 FNYEAQ (reference sequence). V shed 5 bases and J shed 5 bases, with 22 bases lying between them. The CDR3 consists of 18 residues. DNA of the CDR3: TGTGCCAGCAGCCAGGCCCGAGTGCCACAAAGTCGGGCCAACGTCCTGACTTTC. It translates to CASSQARVPQSRANVLTF.

This chain links TRBV6-1 with TRBJ2-1; 7 nucleotides match TRBD1. Germline CDR1 MNHNS, CDR2 SASEGT. The ends lost 5 bases at V and 10 bases at J; junction bases unmatched: 8. This CDR3 spans 13 amino acids. In DNA, the CDR3 is TGTGCCAGCAGTCCGGGACAGCGGAGAGAGCAGTTCTTC. Translation: CASSPGQRREQFF.

V usage is TRBV7-9 and J usage is TRBJ2-1; 7 bases line up with TRBD2. CDR1 and CDR2 from the germline V gene are SEHNR and FQNEAQ (reference sequence). The V segment lost 3 bases and the J segment 5 bases; nucleotides outside the gene matches: 10. The CDR3 runs to 16 residues. CDR3 region: CASSFPSGKANNEQFF. In DNA, the CDR3 is TGTGCCAGCAGCTTCCCAAGCGGGAAGGCAAACAATGAGCAGTTCTTC.

For this clone: One junction end disagrees with the germline gene, perhaps due to a read error. The chain uses TRBV7-2 and TRBJ2-7; TRBD1 is a possible D gene (6 bases). The CDR3 has 12 residues. The V gene's germline CDR1 is SGHTA and CDR2 FQGNSA. The DNA of the CDR3 is TGTGCCAGCAGCTTTAACAGGGCCTTTCTTTCCTTC. Protein: CASSFNRAFLSF.

This clone was seen only once. The V gene is TRBV2, the J gene TRBJ2-7; 7 nucleotides agree with TRBD2. Germline CDR1 is SNHLY and CDR2 is FYNNEI. CDR3 size: 11 residues. The ends lost 8 bases at V and 3 bases at J; junction bases unmatched: 1. The CDR3 DNA reads TGTGCCAGCTGGGGGGGCTACGAGCAGTACTTC. It specifies CASWGGYEQYF.

J is TRBJ2-7 and V is TRBV9; 8 bases map to TRBD2. V trimming: 4 bases; J trimming: 3 bases; junction bases outside the gene matches: 9. This CDR3 contains 15 residues. Germline CDR1 SGDLS, CDR2 YYNGEE. Written as DNA, the CDR3 is TGTGCCAGCAGCTATGGAGCGGGAGACGGCTACGAGCAGTACTTC. Its protein is CASSYGAGDGYEQYF.